A single sample gave rise to the 8 T cell receptor beta chains below, sequenced in a study of T-cell reconstitution after alpha-beta-depleted transplantation in children. The TCRbeta library was prepared with unique molecular identifiers. TCRdb redid the calling of the PCR reads with MiXCR, one entry per CDR3 protein. Among a few hundred thousand distinct CDR3 sequences listed, just over 20% were seen once. The source material was PBMCs from the stem cell graft donor, sampled from the stem cell graft. These receptors were taken from a human donor who donated a stem cell graft to a child with acute myeloid leukemia.

This clonotype was found a few times. This sequence joins TRBV6-5 and TRBJ2-5, with D uncertain. The germline gives CDR1 MNHEY, CDR2 SVGAGI. The CDR3 spans 12 residues. V was pared by 6 bases and J by 9 bases, with 14 bases between. The CDR3 is CASSKPQAAQYF. CDR3 nucleotide sequence: TGTGCCAGCAGCAAGCCCCAGGCGGCCCAGTACTTC.

There are many counts of this clonotype. V and J are TRBV20-1 and TRBJ2-7; D is possibly TRBD2 (5 bases). V lost 4 bases, J lost 8 bases, and 18 bases lay in between. Germline CDR1 reads DFQATT; CDR2 reads SNEGSKA (reference sequence). This CDR3 spans 13 amino acids. The CDR3 here is CSAKTSVREKQYF. CDR3 sequence (DNA): TGCAGTGCTAAAACTTCGGTAAGGGAGAAGCAGTACTTC.

This clonotype was detected ten times or more. V gene TRBV6-5 combines with J gene TRBJ2-2, with TRBD2 matching over 9 bases. The CDR3 is 16 residues long. The V and J ends lost 6 bases and 1 base, in that order; junction bases with no gene match: 6. From germline, CDR1 is MNHEY and CDR2 SVGAGI. The CDR3 sequence is CASSPVTSGNTGELFF. CDR3 bases: TGTGCCAGCAGCCCTGTGACTAGCGGGAACACCGGGGAGCTGTTTTTT.

The chain combines TRBV10-3 with TRBJ2-5; 7 positions match TRBD2. V gave up 0 bases and J gave up 5 bases; unmatched junction bases: 6. There are 15 residues in the CDR3. Germline lookup yields CDR1 ENHRY and CDR2 SYGVKD. The chain's CDR3 is CAISESAGVEETQYF. CDR3 bases: TGTGCCATCAGTGAGTCGGCGGGAGTCGAGGAGACCCAGTACTTC.

This chain links TRBV27 with TRBJ2-5; D remains ambiguous. V was trimmed by 8 bases and J by 2 bases, leaving 12 bases between them. This CDR3 contains 13 residues. Germline V CDR1 and CDR2: MNHEY, SMNVEV (reference sequence). CDR3 amino acids: CASARRSQETQYF. The CDR3 DNA reads as TGTGCCAGCGCGAGAAGATCACAAGAGACCCAGTACTTC.

As regards this clonotype: This sequence may be a read error, since a much larger clone differs from it by one base. This chain links TRBV29-1 with TRBJ2-2; 10 bases agree with TRBD1. The V and J ends lost 8 bases and 9 bases, in that order; junction bases with no gene match: 6. CDR1 and CDR2 (germline): SQVTM, ANQGSEA. The CDR3 has 12 residues. The CDR3 DNA reads TGCAGCACCGGACAGGGGGACTGGGAGCTGTTTTTT. This codes for CSTGQGDWELFF.

The chain employs TRBV24-1 and TRBJ2-7; no firm D call. CDR3 length equals 15 residues. In germline, CDR1 is KGHDR, CDR2 SFDVKD. Trimming stripped 1 base from V and 2 bases from J, with 11 bases between. The DNA for the CDR3 is TGTGCCACCAGTGATTTCAGTGATAATCCCTACGAGCAGTACTTC. Protein sequence: CATSDFSDNPYEQYF.

There are a few counts of this clonotype. V and J are TRBV4-1 and TRBJ2-7; tentatively, D is TRBD1 (6 bases). V was shortened by 1 base and J by 2 bases, with 12 bases between the two germline ends. The CDR3 spans 15 residues. CDR1 is MGHRA and CDR2 is YSYEKL in the germline V gene. The CDR3, as DNA: TGCGCCAGCAGCCAAGCTTCGGACAGCACCTACGAGCAGTACTTC. It encodes CASSQASDSTYEQYF.